Below, 8 T cell receptor beta chains from the same sample are listed, as sequenced in a study of human T cells and chemical hapten exposure. TCRdb recomputed calls from the RACE reads with MiXCR, one row per CDR3 protein. The sample yields 300,000 to 350,000 distinct CDR3 sequences, roughly 6.9% seen once. Sample time point: patch test 1, 2 weeks after DPC sensitization. Treatment of the sample: therapeutic diphenylcyclopropenone sensitization with weekly scalp DPC. The sequencing here drew on whole blood, taken in connection with sensitization to the hapten diphenylcyclopropenone (DPC). The receptors shown here come from a young woman with alopecia areata. Some clones in this sample may be carry-over from other donors' samples.

This clonotype was counted many times. The V call is TRBV6-2 or TRBV6-3, the J call TRBJ2-7, with a possible D match to TRBD2 (7 bases). CDR1 is MNHEY and CDR2 is SVGEGT in the germline V gene. The V end lost 2 bases, the J end lost 4 bases, and 15 bases lay between the germline ends. This CDR3 has 15 residues. CDR3 nucleotide sequence: TGTGCCAGCAGTTACCCCCCGGGGGGCAGGTACGAGCAGTACTTC. Residues: CASSYPPGGRYEQYF.

This clonotype was observed many times. The genes are TRBV2 and TRBJ2-3, with a tentative D call TRBD1 (5 bases). Looked up from germline, CDR1 is SNHLY and CDR2 is FYNNEI. CDR3 length equals 14 residues. Trimming shortened V by 4 bases and J by 1 base, and 9 bases separated the two germline ends. The CDR3 sequence: CASSAQGRTDTQYF. CDR3 bases: TGTGCCAGCAGTGCGCAGGGCCGCACAGATACGCAGTATTTT.

The chain has TRBV10-3 and TRBJ1-1; 7 nucleotides align to TRBD1. Trimming at V came to 6 bases and at J to 0 bases, leaving 7 bases not matched to a gene. The CDR3 extends over 15 amino acids. Looked up from germline, CDR1 is ENHRY and CDR2 is SYGVKD. CDR3 loop: CAIRDNRGLNTEAFF. The CDR3 bases are TGTGCCATCAGGGATAACAGGGGCTTGAACACTGAAGCTTTCTTT.

This clonotype came up a few times. V usage is TRBV7-2 and J usage is TRBJ2-3, with 8 bases that match TRBD2. CDR1 and CDR2 from the germline V gene are SGHTA and FQGNSA. V lost 3 bases and J lost 10; bases outside the gene matches: 3. The CDR3 is made up of 12 amino acids. The CDR3 here is CASSFTGGSQYF. DNA for the CDR3: TGTGCCAGCAGCTTTACGGGGGGGTCGCAGTATTTT.

This clonotype was seen only a few times. The chain is built from TRBV28 and TRBJ1-1; perhaps TRBD1 as D (5 bases). V dropped 6 bases and J dropped 4 bases, with 15 bases sitting between them. Germline CDR1 and CDR2: MDHEN and SYDVKM. The CDR3 contains 14 residues. The CDR3 here is CASRSGTLLTEAFF. CDR3 DNA: TGTGCCAGCAGATCCGGGACGCTCCTCACTGAAGCTTTCTTT.

J is TRBJ1-2 and V is TRBV4-3; 8 nucleotides align to TRBD1. The V segment lost 0 bases and the J segment 9 bases; nucleotides outside the gene matches: 6. Germline V gene sequence: CDR1 LGHNA, CDR2 YSLEER. The CDR3 runs 14 residues. The CDR3 region is CASSQDSRQGSYTF. The CDR3 nucleotides are TGCGCCAGCAGCCAAGATAGCCGACAGGGGAGCTACACCTTC.

The CDR3 nucleotides are TGCAGCGTTAGGGACAGGGGTACCAAAAACATTCAGTACTTC. Encoded protein: CSVRDRGTKNIQYF. The chain links TRBV29-1 to TRBJ2-4, with TRBD1 matching over 10 bases. Trimming took 5 bases from V and 2 from J; bases not matched to a gene: 3. Germline V CDR1 and CDR2: SQVTM, ANQGSEA. This CDR3 has 14 residues.

At least ten counts were recorded for this clonotype. The V gene is TRBV4-3, the J gene TRBJ2-7; D gene ambiguous. Germline V CDR1 and CDR2: LGHNA, YSLEER. This CDR3 is 15 amino acids long. V lost 0 bases and J 4 bases, leaving 13 bases between the germline ends. CDR3 sequence reads: CASSQDPYGPYEQYF. The DNA of the CDR3 is TGCGCCAGCAGCCAAGATCCGTATGGGCCTTACGAGCAGTACTTC.